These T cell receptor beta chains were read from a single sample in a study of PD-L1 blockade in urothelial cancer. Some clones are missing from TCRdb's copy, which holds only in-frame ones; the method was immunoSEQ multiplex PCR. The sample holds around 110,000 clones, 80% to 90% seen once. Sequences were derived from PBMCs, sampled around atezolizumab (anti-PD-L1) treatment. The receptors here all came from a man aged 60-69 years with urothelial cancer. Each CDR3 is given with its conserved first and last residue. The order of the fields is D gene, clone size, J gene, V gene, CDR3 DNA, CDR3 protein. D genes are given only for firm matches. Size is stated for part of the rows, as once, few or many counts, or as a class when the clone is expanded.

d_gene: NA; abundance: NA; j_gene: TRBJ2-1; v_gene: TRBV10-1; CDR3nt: TGCGCCAGCAGTGAATCTGGGCCTTACAATGAGCAGTTCTTC; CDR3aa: CASSESGPYNEQFF
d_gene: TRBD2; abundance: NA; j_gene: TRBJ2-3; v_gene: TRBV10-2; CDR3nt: TGCGCCAGCAGTGGGAGAGGGGGACTAGCGGGAGATACGCAGTATTTT; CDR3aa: CASSGRGGLAGDTQYF
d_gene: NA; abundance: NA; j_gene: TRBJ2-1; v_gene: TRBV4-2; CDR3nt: TGTGCCAGCAGCCAAGAGGCGCGGGGAAATGAGCAGTTCTTC; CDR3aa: CASSQEARGNEQFF
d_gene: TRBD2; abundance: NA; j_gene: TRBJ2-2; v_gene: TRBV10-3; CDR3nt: TGTGCCATCGAGCCGGGGGGGCTCGCCGGGGAGCTGTTTTTT; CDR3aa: CAIEPGGLAGELFF
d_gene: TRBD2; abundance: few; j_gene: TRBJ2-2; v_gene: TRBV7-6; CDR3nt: TGTGCCAGCAGCTTGGCGGGGGCCGGGGAGCTGTTTTTT; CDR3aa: CASSLAGAGELFF
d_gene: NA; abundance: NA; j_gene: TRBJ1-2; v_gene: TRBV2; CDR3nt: TGTGCCAGCAGTGGGCCCGGGAGTAACTATGGCTACACCTTC; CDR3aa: CASSGPGSNYGYTF
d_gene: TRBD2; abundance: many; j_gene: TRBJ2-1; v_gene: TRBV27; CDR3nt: TGTGCCAGCAGTACCCTAGCGGGAGGCCGCAGGGATGAGCAGTTCTTC; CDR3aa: CASSTLAGGRRDEQFF
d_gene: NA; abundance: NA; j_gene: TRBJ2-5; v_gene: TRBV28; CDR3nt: TGTGCCAGCAGTTTTACGAGGAGAGGGGAGACCCAGTACTTC; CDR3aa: CASSFTRRGETQYF
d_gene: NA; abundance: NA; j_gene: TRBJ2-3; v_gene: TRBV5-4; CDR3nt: TGTGCCAGCAGTGTAGCGCGAGACACAGATACGCAGTATTTT; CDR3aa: CASSVARDTDTQYF
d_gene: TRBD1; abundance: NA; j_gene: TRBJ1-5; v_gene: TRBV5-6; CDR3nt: TGTGCCAGCAGCCCGGGACAGGGGATCGGAAATCAGCCCCAGCATTTT; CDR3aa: CASSPGQGIGNQPQHF
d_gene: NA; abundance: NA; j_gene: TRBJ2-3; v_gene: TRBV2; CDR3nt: TGTGCCAGCAGTGAAGGTGAATCGGTCGGAGATACGCAGTATTTT; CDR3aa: CASSEGESVGDTQYF
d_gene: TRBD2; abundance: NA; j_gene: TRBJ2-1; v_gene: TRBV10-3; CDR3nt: TGTGCCATCAGTGAGTCTCGGCTAGCGGGGCTTAATGAGCAGTTCTTC; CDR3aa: CAISESRLAGLNEQFF
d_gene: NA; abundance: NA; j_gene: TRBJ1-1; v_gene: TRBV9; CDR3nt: TGTGCCAGCAGCGTGACAGGTTTGAACACTGAAGCTTTCTTT; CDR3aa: CASSVTGLNTEAFF
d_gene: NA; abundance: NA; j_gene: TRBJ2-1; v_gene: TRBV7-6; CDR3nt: TGTGCCAGCAGCTTAGACGGAGATGAGCAGTTCTTC; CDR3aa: CASSLDGDEQFF
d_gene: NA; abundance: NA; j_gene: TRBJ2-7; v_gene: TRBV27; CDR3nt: TGTGCCAGCAACGGGGGAGCACACGAGCAGTACTTC; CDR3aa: CASNGGAHEQYF
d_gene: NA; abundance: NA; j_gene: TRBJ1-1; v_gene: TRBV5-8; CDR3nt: TGTGCCAGCAGCTTGGAGGTCAGGAAGAACACTGAAGCTTTCTTT; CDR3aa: CASSLEVRKNTEAFF
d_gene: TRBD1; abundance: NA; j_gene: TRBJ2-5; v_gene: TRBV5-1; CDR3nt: TGCGCCAGCAGCTACCGGGACAGGCAAGAGACCCAGTACTTC; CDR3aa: CASSYRDRQETQYF
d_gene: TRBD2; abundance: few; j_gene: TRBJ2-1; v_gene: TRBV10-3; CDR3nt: TGTGCCATCAGTGACGGGGCTAGCGGGTTTGTTGAGCAGTTCTTC; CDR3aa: CAISDGASGFVEQFF
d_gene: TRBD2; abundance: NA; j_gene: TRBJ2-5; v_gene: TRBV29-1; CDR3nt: TGCAGCGCTAGGACTAGCAGCGGCCAGACCCAGTACTTC; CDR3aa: CSARTSSGQTQYF
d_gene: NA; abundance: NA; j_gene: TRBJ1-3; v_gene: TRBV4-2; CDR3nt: TGTGCCAGCAGCCAGGACACTTTGAGCGGAAACACCATATATTTT; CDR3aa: CASSQDTLSGNTIYF
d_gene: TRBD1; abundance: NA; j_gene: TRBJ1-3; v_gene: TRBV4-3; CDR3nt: TGCGCCAGCAGCCAAGAGACAGGGACCTCTGGAAACACCATATATTTT; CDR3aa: CASSQETGTSGNTIYF
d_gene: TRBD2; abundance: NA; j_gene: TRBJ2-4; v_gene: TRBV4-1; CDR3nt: TGCGCCAGCAGCCAAACGGCGGGAGGGCTACAAAACATTCAGTACTTC; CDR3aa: CASSQTAGGLQNIQYF
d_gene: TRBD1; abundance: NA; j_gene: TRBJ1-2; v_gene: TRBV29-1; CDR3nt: TGCAGCGTTGACACCCCGACAGGGGGCGACTATGGCTACACCTTC; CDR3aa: CSVDTPTGGDYGYTF
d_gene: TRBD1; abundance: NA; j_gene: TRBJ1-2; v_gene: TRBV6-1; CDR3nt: TGTGCCAGCAGTCCCGGGACAGGCGCAGCTTATGGCTACACCTTC; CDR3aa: CASSPGTGAAYGYTF
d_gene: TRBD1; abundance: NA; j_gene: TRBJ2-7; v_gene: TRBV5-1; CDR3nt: TGCGCCAGCAGCTTTGACAGGGTTGAGGGAGAGCAGTACTTC; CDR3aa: CASSFDRVEGEQYF
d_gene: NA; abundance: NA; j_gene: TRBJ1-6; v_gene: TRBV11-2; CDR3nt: TGTGCCAGCAGCCCGGACTTATTTTCACCCCTCCACTTT; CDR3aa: CASSPDLFSPLHF
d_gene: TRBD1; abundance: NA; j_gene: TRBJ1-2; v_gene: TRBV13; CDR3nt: TGTGCCAGCAGCTTTCTGGGACAGGGACTTCAAAGAGGCTACACCTTC; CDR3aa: CASSFLGQGLQRGYTF
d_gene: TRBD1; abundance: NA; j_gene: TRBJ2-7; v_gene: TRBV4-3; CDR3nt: TGCGCCAGCAGCCTAGGCACAGGGGCCTACGAGCAGTACTTC; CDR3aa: CASSLGTGAYEQYF
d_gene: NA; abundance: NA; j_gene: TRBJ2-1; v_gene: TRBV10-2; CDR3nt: TGCGCCAGCAGCAAGCCAGCGAAGAACAATGAGCAGTTCTTC; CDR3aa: CASSKPAKNNEQFF
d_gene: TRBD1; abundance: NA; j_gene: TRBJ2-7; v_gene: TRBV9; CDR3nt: TGTGCCAGCAGCCCAACCCCCCCGGGACAGATATCCTACGAGCAGTACTTC; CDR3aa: CASSPTPPGQISYEQYF
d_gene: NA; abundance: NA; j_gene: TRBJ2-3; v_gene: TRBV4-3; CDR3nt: TGCGCCAGCAGCCAAGATTGGTCGGGGGTATCAGATACGCAGTATTTT; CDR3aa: CASSQDWSGVSDTQYF
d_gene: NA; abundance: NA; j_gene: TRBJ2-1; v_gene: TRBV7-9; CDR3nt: TGTGCCAGCAGGGGGGACACCCACAATGAGCAGTTCTTC; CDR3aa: CASRGDTHNEQFF
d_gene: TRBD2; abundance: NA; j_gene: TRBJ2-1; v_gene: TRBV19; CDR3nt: TGTGCCAGTAGTACCTATCACGCCCGGCTAGCGGGATACAATGAGCAGTTCTTC; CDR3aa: CASSTYHARLAGYNEQFF
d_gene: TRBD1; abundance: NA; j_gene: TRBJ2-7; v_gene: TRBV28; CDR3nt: TGTGCCAGCAGCCCTGGACAGGTGTGGTACTTC; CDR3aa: CASSPGQVWYF
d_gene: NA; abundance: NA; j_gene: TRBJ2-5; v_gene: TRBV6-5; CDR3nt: TGTGCCAGCAGCGGCCAGACTGGCCCCCAAGAGACCCAGTACTTC; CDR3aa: CASSGQTGPQETQYF
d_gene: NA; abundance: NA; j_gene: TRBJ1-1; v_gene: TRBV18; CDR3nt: TGTGCCAGCTCACCACCCGGGGGGACCATGAACACTGAAGCTTTCTTT; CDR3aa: CASSPPGGTMNTEAFF
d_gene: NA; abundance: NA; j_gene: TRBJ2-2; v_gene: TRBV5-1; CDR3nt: TGCGCCAGCAGCCCGGAGGGGCACACCGGGGAGCTGTTTTTT; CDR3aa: CASSPEGHTGELFF
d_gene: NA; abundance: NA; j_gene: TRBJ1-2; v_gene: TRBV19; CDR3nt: TGTGCCAGTAGTCTCCACTCGGACACCAACTATGGCTACACCTTC; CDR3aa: CASSLHSDTNYGYTF
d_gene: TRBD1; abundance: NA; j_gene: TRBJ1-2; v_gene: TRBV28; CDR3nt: TGTGCCAGCAGGACCGGAGGAGGGGGCGGTGGCTACACCTTC; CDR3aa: CASRTGGGGGGYTF
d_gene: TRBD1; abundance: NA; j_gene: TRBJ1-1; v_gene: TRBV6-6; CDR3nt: TGTGCCAGCAGCCGAGACAGGGCTTCTGTGAACACTGAAGCTTTCTTT; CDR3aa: CASSRDRASVNTEAFF
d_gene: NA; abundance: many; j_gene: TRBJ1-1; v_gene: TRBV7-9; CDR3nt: TGTGCCAGCAGCCGCACAGGGAACACTGAAGCTTTCTTT; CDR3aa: CASSRTGNTEAFF
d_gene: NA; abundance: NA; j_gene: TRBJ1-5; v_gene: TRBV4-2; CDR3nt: TGTGCCAGCAGCCAAGCAGGGTTTGGGGAGCCCCAGCATTTT; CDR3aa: CASSQAGFGEPQHF
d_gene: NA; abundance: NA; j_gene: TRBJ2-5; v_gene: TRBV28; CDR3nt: TGTGCCAGCAGCTCACCGGGGGGCCCGGGGGAGACCCAGTACTTC; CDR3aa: CASSSPGGPGETQYF
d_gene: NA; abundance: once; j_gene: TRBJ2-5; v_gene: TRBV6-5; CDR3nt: TGTGCCAGCGGCCCCATCCAAGAGACCCAGTACTTC; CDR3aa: CASGPIQETQYF
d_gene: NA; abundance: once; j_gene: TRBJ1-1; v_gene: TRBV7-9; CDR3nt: TGTGCCAGCAGCTTTGCCGAGGGGGGGACTGAAGCTTTCTTT; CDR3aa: CASSFAEGGTEAFF
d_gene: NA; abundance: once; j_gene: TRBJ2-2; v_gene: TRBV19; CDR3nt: TGTGCCAGTAGTATAGGACAGGGTGCGGGAACGGAGCTGTTTTTT; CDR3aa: CASSIGQGAGTELFF
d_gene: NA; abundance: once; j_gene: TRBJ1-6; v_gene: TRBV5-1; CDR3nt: TGCGCCAGCACGGCAACAGATAATTCACCCCTCCACTTT; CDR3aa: CASTATDNSPLHF
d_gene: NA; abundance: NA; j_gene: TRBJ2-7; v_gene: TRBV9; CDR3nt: TGTGCCAGCAGCGTACGGGTCGGGAGCGGAGAGTACGAGCAGTACTTC; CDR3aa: CASSVRVGSGEYEQYF
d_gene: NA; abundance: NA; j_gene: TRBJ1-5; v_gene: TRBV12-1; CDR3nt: TGTGCCAGCAGCTTTCAGGGGGCAGGCAATCAGCCCCAGCATTTT; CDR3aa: CASSFQGAGNQPQHF
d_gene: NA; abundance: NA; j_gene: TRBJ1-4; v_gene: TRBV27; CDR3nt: TGTGCCAGCAGTTCCGATCCCGGACAGCCTCTTAATGAAAAACTGTTTTTT; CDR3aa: CASSSDPGQPLNEKLFF
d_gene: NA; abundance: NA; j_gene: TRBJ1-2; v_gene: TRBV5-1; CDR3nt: TGCGCCAGCAGCTTGGATTCCTCCGGTCTCGGCTACACCTTC; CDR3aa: CASSLDSSGLGYTF
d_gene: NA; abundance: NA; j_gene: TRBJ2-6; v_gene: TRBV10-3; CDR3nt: TGTGCCATCAGTGAGCTAACAGAGCCTGGGGCCAACGTCCTGACTTTC; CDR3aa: CAISELTEPGANVLTF
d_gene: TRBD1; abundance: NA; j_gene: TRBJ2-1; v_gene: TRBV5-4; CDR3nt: TGTGCCAGCAGCCCGACAGGGGGCCTTTCCTACAATGAGCAGTTCTTC; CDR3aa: CASSPTGGLSYNEQFF
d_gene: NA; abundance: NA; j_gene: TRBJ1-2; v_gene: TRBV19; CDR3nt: TGTGCCAGTAGTGTGGAGAACTATGGCTACACCTTC; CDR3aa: CASSVENYGYTF
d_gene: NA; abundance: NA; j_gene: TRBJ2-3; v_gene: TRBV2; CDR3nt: TGTGCCAGCAGTGAGCAGGGGTCCACAGATACGCAGTATTTT; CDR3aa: CASSEQGSTDTQYF